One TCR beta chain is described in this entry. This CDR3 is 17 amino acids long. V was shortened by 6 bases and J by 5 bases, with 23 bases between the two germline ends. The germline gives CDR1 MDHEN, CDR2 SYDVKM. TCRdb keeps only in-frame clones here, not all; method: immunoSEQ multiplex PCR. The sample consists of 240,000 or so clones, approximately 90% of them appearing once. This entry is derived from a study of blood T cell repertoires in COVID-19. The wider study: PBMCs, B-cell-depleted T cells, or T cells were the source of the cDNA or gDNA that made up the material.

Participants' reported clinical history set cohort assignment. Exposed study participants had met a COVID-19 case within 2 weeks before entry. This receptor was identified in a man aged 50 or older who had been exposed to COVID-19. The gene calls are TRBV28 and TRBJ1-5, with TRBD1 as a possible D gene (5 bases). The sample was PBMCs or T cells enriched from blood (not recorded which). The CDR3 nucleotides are TGTGCCAGCAGATTCAGTTTTGGGGTAAGGGGCGATCAGCCCCAGCATTTT. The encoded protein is CASRFSFGVRGDQPQHF.